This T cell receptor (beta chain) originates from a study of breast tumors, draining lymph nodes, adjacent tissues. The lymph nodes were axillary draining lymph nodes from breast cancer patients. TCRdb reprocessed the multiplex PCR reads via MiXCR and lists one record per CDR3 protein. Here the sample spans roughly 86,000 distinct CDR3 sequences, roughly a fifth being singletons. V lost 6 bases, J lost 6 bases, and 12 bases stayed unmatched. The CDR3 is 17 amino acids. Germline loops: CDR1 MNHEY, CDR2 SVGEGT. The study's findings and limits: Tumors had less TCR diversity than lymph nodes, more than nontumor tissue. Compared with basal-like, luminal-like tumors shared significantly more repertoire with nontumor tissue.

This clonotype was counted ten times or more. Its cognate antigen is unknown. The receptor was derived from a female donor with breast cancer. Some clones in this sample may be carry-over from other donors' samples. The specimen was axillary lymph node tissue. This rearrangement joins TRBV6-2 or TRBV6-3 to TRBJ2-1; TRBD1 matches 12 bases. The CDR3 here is CASSPIPGTGGLNEQFF. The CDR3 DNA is TGTGCCAGCAGCCCCATCCCCGGGACAGGGGGCCTCAATGAGCAGTTCTTC.